These T cell receptor beta chains were read from a single sample in a study of blood T cells in healthy people across ages. TCRdb re-analysed the 5' RACE reads in MiXCR, keeping a single row per CDR3 protein. This sample carries some 860,000 distinct CDR3 sequences, around 50% of them seen once, and the ten largest clones take roughly 25%. The sample was blood. The receptors stem from a man aged 40-49 years in good health. Both conserved end residues are part of each CDR3. A D gene is named only where the DNA matches it firmly. Not every row has a clone size; where given, it reads once, few, many or a size class.

j_call d_call v_call clone_size cdr3_length cdr3_nt cdr3_aa
TRBJ1-2 NA TRBV9 few 14 TGTGCCAGCAGCGTAGACCTGCAGGACTATGGCTACACCTTC CASSVDLQDYGYTF
TRBJ2-7 TRBD2 TRBV4-3 NA 16 TGCGCCAGCAACCAAGATTCGGGGGGGTTCGGCTACGAGCAGTACTTC CASNQDSGGFGYEQYF
TRBJ1-2 NA TRBV7-2 NA 15 TGTGCCAGCAGCTTCTCTGAGTGGGGGGCGCATGGCTACACCTTC CASSFSEWGAHGYTF
TRBJ2-3 NA TRBV6-1 few 16 TGTGCCAGCAGTGAAGCGGGGGGCGTCCCCACAGATACGCAGTATTTT CASSEAGGVPTDTQYF
TRBJ2-5 NA TRBV12-3/TRBV12-4 few 16 TGTGCCAGCAGGCCCGGGGGCAGGGGGTGGAAGGAGACCCAGTACTTC CASRPGGRGWKETQYF
TRBJ2-7 NA TRBV4-2 few 14 TGTGCCAGCAGCCAAGATCTGAGGACGGACGAGCAGTACTTC CASSQDLRTDEQYF
TRBJ2-7 NA TRBV20-1 few 13 TGCAGTGCTAGAGGACAGTTAAACTACGAGCAGTACTTC CSARGQLNYEQYF
TRBJ2-2 NA TRBV14 NA 17 TGTGCCAGCAGCCATCTGGAATCGGGGACGAACACCGGGGAGCTGTTTTTT CASSHLESGTNTGELFF
TRBJ2-7 NA TRBV25-1 few 15 TGTGCCAGCAGGAAGGGTTACGGGGGCTCCTACGAGCAGTACTTC CASRKGYGGSYEQYF
TRBJ2-3 NA TRBV5-1 NA 15 TGCGCCAGCAGCGGGGGAGCGGATCGCACAGATACGCAGTATTTT CASSGGADRTDTQYF
TRBJ2-7 NA TRBV29-1 NA 14 TGCAGCGTTGCCGTTTTCCGTAGCCCCTACGAGCAGTACTTC CSVAVFRSPYEQYF
TRBJ2-7 NA TRBV7-2 NA 18 TGTGCCAGCAGCTTGCTGCCGGTAGGGATGAGATTGTTCCACGAGCAGTACTTC CASSLLPVGMRLFHEQYF
TRBJ2-1 NA TRBV20-1 NA 14 TGCAGTGCTAGACCCATGACAGGCCCCAATGAGCAGTTCTTC CSARPMTGPNEQFF
TRBJ2-7 NA TRBV6-1 once 17 TGTGCCAGCAGTGAAGAGCGAGACACGGGAAGGGTAGGTGAGCAGTACTTC CASSEERDTGRVGEQYF
TRBJ2-7 TRBD2 TRBV6-1 NA 17 TGTGCCAGCAGACCTTCCGGACTAGCGGAGAACTCCTATGAGCAGTACTTC CASRPSGLAENSYEQYF
TRBJ2-3 NA TRBV4-3 NA 12 TGCGCCAGCAGCCAAGACCGCAGTACGCAGTATTTT CASSQDRSTQYF
TRBJ2-3 TRBD2 TRBV6-1 NA 16 TGTGCCAGCAGTGAAGAGTCTAGCGGGGGGGCGGATACGCAGTATTTT CASSEESSGGADTQYF